This T cell receptor beta chain originates from a study of CD8 T cells in Susac syndrome. Multiple sclerosis controls were treatment-naive patients with stable or active relapsing-remitting disease. Negative isolation was applied to CD8+ and CD4+ T cells, and FACS enrichment was applied to TEMRA cells. Roughly 0.5 to 1 ug RNA was reverse transcribed with random hexamers. MiXCR was run by TCRdb on the immunoSEQ multiplex PCR reads, yielding one entry per CDR3 protein. Found here are about 210,000 distinct CDR3 sequences, roughly 96% of them singletons; the top ten hold about 0.088%. The CDR3 runs 15 residues. Germline lookup yields CDR1 SNHLY and CDR2 FYNNEI. J was trimmed by 8 bases and V by 3 bases; bases with no gene match: 9.

Sequences were obtained from CD4+ T cells from PBMCs. The chain carries TRBV2 and TRBJ2-2, with 7 bases aligning to TRBD2. This sequence was found in a human donor with multiple sclerosis. CDR3: CASSELWRELGELFF. The DNA of the CDR3 is TGTGCCAGCAGTGAGCTTTGGCGGGAGTTAGGGGAGCTGTTTTTT.